These 10 T cell receptor beta chains were sequenced from one sample in a study of blood T cell repertoires in COVID-19. The table came from immunoSEQ multiplex PCR; TCRdb's copy has only in-frame clones and leaves some out. Seen here are under 350,000 clones, more than 80% observed once, and the top ten hold approximately 7.5%. Sequences were obtained from peripheral blood. The source of these receptors is a woman aged 25 to 39 with COVID-19, enrolled during active disease.

The J gene is TRBJ1-5, the V gene TRBV28; 7 bases are shared with TRBD1. Per the germline V gene, CDR1 is MDHEN and CDR2 is SYDVKM. The CDR3 is 15 amino acids. With V trimmed by 3 bases and J by 5 bases, 7 bases remained unmatched. The CDR3 loop is CASSFYRGIDQPQHF. The DNA for the CDR3 is TGTGCCAGCAGTTTTTACAGGGGTATCGATCAGCCCCAGCATTTT.

This clone was counted only a few times. V is TRBV7-5 and J is TRBJ2-2; TRBD2, the table's D call, lacks a check against the DNA. TRBV7-5 is classified as a pseudogene. The CDR3 has 17 residues. The CDR3 spells CVRSFEESGRAGGELFF. DNA for the CDR3: TGTGTCAGAAGCTTTGAGGAAAGCGGGAGGGCCGGCGGGGAGCTGTTTTTT.

The chain links TRBV28 to TRBJ1-1; D not resolved. Trimming removed 8 bases from V and 1 base from J, with 5 bases in between. Germline-derived CDR1 and CDR2 are MDHEN and SYDVKM. The CDR3 extends over 11 amino acids. CDR3 protein: CASSGNTEAFF. For the CDR3, the DNA is TGTGCCAGCTCAGGGAACACTGAAGCTTTCTTT.

With respect to this clone: A read error may account for a junction end that differs from germline. The V and J genes are TRBV12-3 or TRBV12-4 and TRBJ2-7; TRBD1 might be the D (6 bases). This CDR3 has 13 amino acids. CDR3 nucleotide sequence: TGTGCCAGCAGTTCTTCAACAGGGTTGATGCCAGAATTC. Encoded protein: CASSSSTGLMPEF.

This clone has just a few counts. The gene calls are TRBV18 and TRBJ1-5; D call uncertain. Per germline, CDR1 KGHSH and CDR2 LQKENI. This CDR3 has 14 residues. V was trimmed by 3 bases and J by 9 bases, leaving 15 bases between them. CDR3 DNA: TGTGCCAGCTCACCCTCGGCTGACCCAGGGCCCCAGCATTTT. It specifies CASSPSADPGPQHF.

The V call is TRBV10-3, the J call TRBJ2-7, with TRBD2 identical over 11 bases. With 4 bases clipped from V and 2 bases from J, the junction kept 7 bases outside the gene matches. CDR1 and CDR2 (germline): ENHRY, SYGVKD. The CDR3 has 16 residues. DNA for the CDR3: TGTGCCATCAGTGGTGCCGGGACTAGCGGAACCTACGAGCAGTACTTC. Translated, it gives CAISGAGTSGTYEQYF.

The chain recombines TRBV4-1 with TRBJ2-7; D remains unclear. Germline CDR1 reads MGHRA; CDR2 reads YSYEKL. The CDR3 is made up of 13 amino acids. Trimming removed 1 base from V and 4 bases from J, with 8 bases in between. CDR3 sequence: CASSQGLLYEQYF. CDR3 sequence (DNA): TGCGCCAGCAGCCAAGGACTTTTATACGAGCAGTACTTC.

The chain has TRBV2 and TRBJ1-2; 7 nucleotides agree with TRBD1. The germline gives CDR1 SNHLY, CDR2 FYNNEI. V lost 8 bases to trimming and J lost 5 bases; unmatched junction nucleotides: 2. The CDR3 has 11 residues. The CDR3 protein is CASWGQYGYTF. The DNA of the CDR3 is TGTGCCAGCTGGGGACAGTATGGCTACACCTTC.

This clone appeared once. The V gene is TRBV14, the J gene TRBJ2-7; 11 bases map to TRBD2. The CDR3 sequence is 17 residues long. In germline, CDR1 is SGHDN, CDR2 FVKESK. The J segment lost 4 bases and the V segment lost 0 bases, leaving 8 bases of the junction unmatched. The CDR3 here is CASSQDRGLAGGYEQYF. The CDR3 DNA is TGTGCCAGCAGCCAAGATAGGGGCCTAGCGGGAGGTTACGAGCAGTACTTC.

V gene TRBV11-2 combines with J gene TRBJ2-7; no definite D call. V was clipped by 1 base and J by 4 bases, with 5 bases between them. The CDR3 extends over 12 amino acids. Germline lookup yields CDR1 SGHAT and CDR2 FQNNGV. CDR3 residues: CASSLVLYEQYF. The CDR3 DNA follows: TGTGCCAGCAGCTTAGTCCTGTACGAGCAGTACTTC.